The sequence of this T cell receptor beta chain was determined in a study of human T cells and chemical hapten exposure (dated by TCRdb to the early 2020s). The study in broad terms: For sensitization, 2% DPC in acetone was applied to a roughly 2 cm by roughly 2 cm area of upper inner arm skin. Blood samples were taken from patients before sensitization (week 0) and then at 2, 6 and about 24 weeks after DPC sensitization. Patch testing on the upper back used Finn chambers containing 0.01% DPC, with scoring done after 6 days according to International Contact Dermatitis Research Group standards. The mostly female patient cohort included alopecia areata with under or over 50% scalp involvement, alopecia totalis and alopecia universalis. Libraries were pooled for sequencing, and per-sample TCR yields varied mainly because of small differences in library volumes within the pool. Throughout the study period of around 25 weeks, patients also received therapeutic DPC doses to the scalp every week. The study tracked peripheral blood TCR repertoire changes in vivo during primary and secondary sensitization to the hapten diphenylcyclopropenone (DPC) in alopecia patients. For TCR sequencing, blood came from 25 to 35 alopecia patients at anywhere from one to four time points (pre-sensitization, 2, 6 and 24 weeks). Points the paper makes about the study in general: The number of TCRs above 1 in 1000 frequency did not change with DPC sensitization; there was no evidence of global repertoire structure alterations. Significantly more large CDR3 similarity clusters were formed by expanded TCRs than by pre-sensitization or healthy control sets, consistent with antigen-driven responses. Repeated subsampling changed both the strength of the expansion versus patch-test correlation and the threshold at which that correlation became significant. Alopecia, a presumed autoimmune disease, was present in all patients, so the immune response of the patients might differ from that of healthy individuals. Patch test score was positively correlated with the number of PT1 expanded TCRs, with significance at thresholds 8, 16 and 32 but not at 4.

Reading the label with the study, this specimen's time point is: patch test 2, 6 weeks after DPC sensitization. Explained via the paper, the treatment or condition label denotes: therapeutic diphenylcyclopropenone sensitization with weekly scalp DPC. At every patch-test visit, the blood draw took place before the patch test was put on. Eligible patients were aged 18 to 70, diagnosed with alopecia, deemed suitable for DPC therapy, and excluded if pregnant. Total RNA was extracted from unfractionated whole blood that had been collected in Tempus Blood RNA tubes. This clonotype was seen more than once but under ten times. Its antigen remains undetermined. Base qualities are missing; no much larger clone stands one base away. Libraries were constructed by RACE. The sequencer was a NextSeq 500. During library preparation, unique molecular identifiers were attached to individual cDNA molecules so that TCRs could be counted in a quantitative, reproducible way. Both TCR alpha and TCR beta chains were sequenced from each blood RNA sample. The original pipeline was this. Samples had a median of roughly 100,000 TCRs, with a range from about 20,000 to 690,600. V, J and CDR3 annotation of the TCR reads was carried out using the Decombinator software suite. To make PS versus PT1 abundance plots, every sample was subsampled to the same number of TCRs (28,000). TCRs were defined as expanded if absent before sensitization and observed at least eight times at the 2-week time point. TCRdb passed the public sequencing reads through fastp at Q25 and MiXCR, retaining productive beta sequences. Rows merge per CDR3 protein into single entries with the most common DNA and genes. The V and J calls were not made by the authors but by TCRdb's processing. Present in this sample are approximately 350,000 distinct CDR3 sequences, just under 6.5% of which were seen just once. The biggest ten clones account for over 5.5% of the sample.

The CDR3 sequence holds 14 residues, the cysteine and phenylalanine included. The kept DNA is CDR3 alone, 42 bases in frame from the first base. According to the germline V gene (reference sequence), CDR1 reads LGHDT and CDR2 reads YNNKEL. V lost 4 bases and J lost 8 bases, and the count of bases not matched to a germline gene is 5. This sequence uses TRBV3-1 and TRBJ1-1, with TRBD1 identical over 12 junction bases. The specimen comprised whole blood, sampled in connection with sensitization to the hapten diphenylcyclopropenone (DPC). This clonotype was sampled from a woman between 18 and 29 years old with alopecia areata. Some clones in this sample may be carry-over from other donors' samples. CDR3 protein: CASSLSGTGGEAFF. In nucleotide form, the sequence is TGTGCCAGCAGCCTAAGTGGGACAGGGGGCGAAGCTTTCTTT.